This passage covers 6 T cell receptor beta chains from one sample sequenced in a study of cytomegalovirus exposure and HLA in healthy donors. Method: immunoSEQ multiplex PCR; TCRdb's copy keeps in-frame clones and lacks some. This table has more than 45,000 clones, around 94% appearing once. Sequenced input: PBMCs. These receptors originate from a man in his late teens or twenties in good health and CMV-seronegative.

V is TRBV4-3 and J is TRBJ1-2, with 10 positions matching TRBD1. There are 16 residues in the CDR3. Germline-derived CDR1 and CDR2 are LGHNA and YSLEER. Trimming removed 7 bases from V and 3 bases from J; junction bases left unmatched: 11. The CDR3 DNA sequence: TGCGCCAGCACCCTGTTCGGGACAGGGGTGGACTATGGCTACACCTTC. Amino acid sequence: CASTLFGTGVDYGYTF.

The gene calls are TRBV6-1 and TRBJ1-2; D remains unclear. Germline loops: CDR1 MNHNS, CDR2 SASEGT. CDR3 size: 12 residues. Trimming cost V 8 bases and J 1 base, with 8 bases left between them. CDR3 residues: CASQAFNYGYTF. The CDR3, as DNA: TGTGCCAGCCAGGCTTTTAACTATGGCTACACCTTC.

The chain links TRBV7-2 to TRBJ2-5, with 11 bases identical to TRBD2. The ends lost 5 bases at V and 0 bases at J; junction bases unmatched: 2. The CDR3 spans 15 residues. Per the germline V gene, CDR1 is SGHTA and CDR2 is FQGNSA. The CDR3, as DNA: TGTGCCAGCAGCGCGGGACTAGCGGACCAAGAGACCCAGTACTTC. Translation gives CASSAGLADQETQYF.

For the CDR3, the DNA is TGCGCCAGCAGCGATAAAGCGGGAGGGAAGACAGATACGCAGTATTTT. Encoded protein: CASSDKAGGKTDTQYF. This sequence joins TRBV5-1 and TRBJ2-3; TRBD2 aligns across 10 bases. CDR1 is SGHRS, CDR2 YFSETQ, per germline. V shed 4 bases and J 3 bases; nucleotides not matched to a gene: 8. CDR3 length equals 16 residues.

This chain joins TRBV7-6 and TRBJ1-2; 7 bases are a match to TRBD1. After removal of 4 bases from V and 5 bases from J, the junction contained 7 bases not matched to a gene. The CDR3 runs to 14 residues. CDR1 and CDR2 from the germline V gene are SGHVS and FNYEAQ. The CDR3 coding sequence is TGTGCCAGCAGCTCCGGACAGGTCGGATATGGCTACACCTTC. Translating gives CASSSGQVGYGYTF.

This clone was seen only a few times. CDR3 DNA sequence: TGTGCCTGGAGGGGGACAGGGAACTCTGGGGCCAACGTCCTGACTTTC. It is translated as CAWRGTGNSGANVLTF. The J gene is TRBJ2-6, the V gene TRBV30; 9 bases line up with TRBD1. With V trimmed by 3 bases and J by 0 bases, 3 bases remained unmatched. This CDR3 is 16 amino acids long. Germline V gene lookup returns CDR1 GTSNPN and CDR2 SVGIG (reference sequence).